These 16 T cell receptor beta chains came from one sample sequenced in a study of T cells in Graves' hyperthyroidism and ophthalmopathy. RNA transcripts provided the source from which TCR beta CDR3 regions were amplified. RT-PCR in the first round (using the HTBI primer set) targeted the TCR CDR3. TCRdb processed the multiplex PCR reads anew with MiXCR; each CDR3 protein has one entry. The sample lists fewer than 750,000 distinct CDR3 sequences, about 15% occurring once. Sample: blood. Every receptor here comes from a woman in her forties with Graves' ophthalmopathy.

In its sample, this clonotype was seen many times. CDR3 protein: CASNPGQNYGYTF. The CDR3 region has the DNA TGTGCCAGCAACCCCGGACAGAACTATGGCTACACCTTC. The chain joins TRBV28 to TRBJ1-2; D perhaps matches TRBD1 (6 bases). The V end lost 7 bases, the J end lost 2 bases, and 11 bases lay between the germline ends. This CDR3 comprises 13 residues. The germline CDR1 and CDR2 sequences are MDHEN and SYDVKM.

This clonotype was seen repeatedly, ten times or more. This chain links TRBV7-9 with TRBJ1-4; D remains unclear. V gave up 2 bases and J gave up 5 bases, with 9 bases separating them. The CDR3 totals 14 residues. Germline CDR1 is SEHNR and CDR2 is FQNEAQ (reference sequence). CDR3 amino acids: CASSLQAENEKLFF. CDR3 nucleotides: TGTGCCAGCAGCTTACAGGCGGAAAATGAAAAACTGTTTTTT.

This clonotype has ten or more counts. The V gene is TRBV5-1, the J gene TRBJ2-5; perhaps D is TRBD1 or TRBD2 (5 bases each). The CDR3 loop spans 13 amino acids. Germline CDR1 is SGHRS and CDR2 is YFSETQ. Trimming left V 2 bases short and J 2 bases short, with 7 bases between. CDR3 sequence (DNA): TGCGCCAGCAGCTTCGGGGCACAAGAGACCCAGTACTTC. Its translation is CASSFGAQETQYF. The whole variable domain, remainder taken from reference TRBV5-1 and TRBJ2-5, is KAGVTQTPRYLIKTRGQQVTLSCSPISGHRSVSWYQQTPGQGLQFLFEYFSETQRNKGNFPGRFSGRQFSNSRSEMNVSTLELGDSALYLCASSFGAQETQYFGPGTRLLVL.

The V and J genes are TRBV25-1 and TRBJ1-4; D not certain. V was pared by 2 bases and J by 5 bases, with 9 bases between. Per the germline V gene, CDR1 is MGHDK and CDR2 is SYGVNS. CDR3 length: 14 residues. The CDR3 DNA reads TGTGCCAGCAGTGAAGGCCGGCTAAATGAAAAACTGTTTTTT. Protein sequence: CASSEGRLNEKLFF.

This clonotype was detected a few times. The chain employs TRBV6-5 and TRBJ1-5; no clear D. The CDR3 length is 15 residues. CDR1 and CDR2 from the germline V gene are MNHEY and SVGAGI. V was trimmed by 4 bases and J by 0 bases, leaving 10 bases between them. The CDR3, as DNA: TGTGCCAGCAGTTGGAATTTACATAGCAATCAGCCCCAGCATTTT. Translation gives CASSWNLHSNQPQHF.

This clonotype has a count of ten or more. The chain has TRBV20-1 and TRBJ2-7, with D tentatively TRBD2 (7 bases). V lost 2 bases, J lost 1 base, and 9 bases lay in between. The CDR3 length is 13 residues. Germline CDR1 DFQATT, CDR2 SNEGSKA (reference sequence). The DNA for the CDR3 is TGCAGTGCTAGACGGGGGGCATCCTACGAGCAGTACTTC. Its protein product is CSARRGASYEQYF.

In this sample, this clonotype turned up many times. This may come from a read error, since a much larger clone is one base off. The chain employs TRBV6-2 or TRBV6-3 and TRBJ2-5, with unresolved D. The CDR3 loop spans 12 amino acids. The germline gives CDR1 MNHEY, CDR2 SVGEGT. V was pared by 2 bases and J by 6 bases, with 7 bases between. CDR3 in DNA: TGTGCCAGCAGTTACCTACAAAAGACCCAGTACTTC. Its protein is CASSYLQKTQYF.

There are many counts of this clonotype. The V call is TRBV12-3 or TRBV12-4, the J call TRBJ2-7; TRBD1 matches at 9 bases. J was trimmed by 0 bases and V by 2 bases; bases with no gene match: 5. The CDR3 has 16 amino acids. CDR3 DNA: TGTGCCAGCAGTTTAACAGGGGGCCGCAGCTCCTACGAGCAGTACTTC. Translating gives CASSLTGGRSSYEQYF.

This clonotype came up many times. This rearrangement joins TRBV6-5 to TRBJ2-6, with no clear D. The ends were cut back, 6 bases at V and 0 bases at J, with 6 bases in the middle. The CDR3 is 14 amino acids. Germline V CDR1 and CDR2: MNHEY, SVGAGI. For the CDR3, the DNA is TGTGCCAGCAGCCCCCACTCTGGGGCCAACGTCCTGACTTTC. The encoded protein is CASSPHSGANVLTF.

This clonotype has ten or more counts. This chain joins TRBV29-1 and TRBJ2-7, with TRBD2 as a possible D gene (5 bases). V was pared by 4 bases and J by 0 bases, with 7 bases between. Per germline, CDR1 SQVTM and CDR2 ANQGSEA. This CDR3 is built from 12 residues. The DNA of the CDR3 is TGCAGCGTTGGGGAGATCTCCTACGAGCAGTACTTC. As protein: CSVGEISYEQYF.

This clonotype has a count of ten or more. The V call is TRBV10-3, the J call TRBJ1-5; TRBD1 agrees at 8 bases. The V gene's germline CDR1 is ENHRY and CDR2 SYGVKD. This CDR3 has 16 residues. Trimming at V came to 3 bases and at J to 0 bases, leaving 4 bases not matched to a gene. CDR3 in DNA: TGTGCCATCAGTGAAAGGACAGGGACTAGCAATCAGCCCCAGCATTTT. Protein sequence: CAISERTGTSNQPQHF.

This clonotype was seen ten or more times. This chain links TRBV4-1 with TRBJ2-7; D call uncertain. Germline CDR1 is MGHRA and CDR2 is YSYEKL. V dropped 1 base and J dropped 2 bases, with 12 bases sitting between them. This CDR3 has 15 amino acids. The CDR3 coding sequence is TGCGCCAGCAGCCAAGTGGGTGAGTGGACCTACGAGCAGTACTTC. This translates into CASSQVGEWTYEQYF.

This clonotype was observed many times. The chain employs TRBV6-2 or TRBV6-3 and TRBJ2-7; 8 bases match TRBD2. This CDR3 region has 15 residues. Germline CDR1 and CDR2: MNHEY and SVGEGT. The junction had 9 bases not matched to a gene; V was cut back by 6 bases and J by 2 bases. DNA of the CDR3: TGTGCCAGCAGCTCTCTAGCGGGCGAGACCTACGAGCAGTACTTC. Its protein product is CASSSLAGETYEQYF.

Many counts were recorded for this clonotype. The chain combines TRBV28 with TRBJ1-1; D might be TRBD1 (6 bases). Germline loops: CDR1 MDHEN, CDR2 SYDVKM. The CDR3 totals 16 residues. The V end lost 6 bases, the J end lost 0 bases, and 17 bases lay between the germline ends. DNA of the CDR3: TGTGCCAGCAGGAACAACAGGGTGGGAATGAACACTGAAGCTTTCTTT. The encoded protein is CASRNNRVGMNTEAFF.

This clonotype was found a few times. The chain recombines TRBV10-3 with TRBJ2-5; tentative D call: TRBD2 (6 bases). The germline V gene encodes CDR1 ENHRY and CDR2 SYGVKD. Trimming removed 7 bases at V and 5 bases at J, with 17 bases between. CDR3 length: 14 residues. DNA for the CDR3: TGTGCCATCAATAGCGGTGAGGGCCAGGAGACCCAGTACTTC. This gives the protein CAINSGEGQETQYF.

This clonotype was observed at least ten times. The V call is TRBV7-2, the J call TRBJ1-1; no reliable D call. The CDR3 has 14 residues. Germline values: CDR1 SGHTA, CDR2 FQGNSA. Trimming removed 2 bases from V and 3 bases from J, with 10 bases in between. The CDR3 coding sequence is TGTGCCAGCAGCTTAACCCGAAGGGACACTGAAGCTTTCTTT. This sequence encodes CASSLTRRDTEAFF.